A selection of T cell receptor beta chains follows, all from one sample in a study of identical twins. MiXCR, run by TCRdb on the 5' RACE reads, gives a single entry per CDR3 protein. The table records 510,000 or so distinct CDR3 sequences, about 16% of them present only once. A further study also used this sample, focusing on yellow fever vaccine responses in identical twins.

The sample taken for sequencing was CD4+ T cells sorted from blood. The source is a woman in her late teens or twenties in good health. Each CDR3 is given with its conserved first and last residue.

j_call v_call cdr3_aa
TRBJ2-7 TRBV28 CATGDSKYEQYF
TRBJ2-5 TRBV24-1 CATSDRQGGETQYF
TRBJ2-2 TRBV4-2 CASSQDQGASGELFF
TRBJ1-1 TRBV6-1 CASSAHHRGLNTEAFF
TRBJ2-7 TRBV20-1 CSARDASYEQYF
TRBJ1-1 TRBV7-8 CASSLSAGNTEAFF
TRBJ2-3 TRBV25-1 CASGWTDTQYF
TRBJ2-1 TRBV11-2 CASSLVLGTYNEQFF
TRBJ2-1 TRBV2 CASSDPPGNGNEQFF
TRBJ1-6 TRBV7-9 CASSHQASPLHF
TRBJ2-7 TRBV20-1 CSAINPLWTSDTYEQYF
TRBJ2-2 TRBV11-3 CASSLGDRGTGELFF
TRBJ2-5 TRBV2 CASRAYRQSQETQYF
TRBJ2-1 TRBV28 CASSLYRAGRHEQFF
TRBJ2-2 TRBV12-3/TRBV12-4 CASLAGFGLRAGELFF
TRBJ2-1 TRBV15 CATSRDGAGGFF
TRBJ2-1 TRBV5-1 CASSLSQFYYNEQFF
TRBJ2-2 TRBV20-1 CSASQTSGRSGELFF
TRBJ2-3 TRBV20-1 CSARARIQRGTDTQYF
TRBJ2-7 TRBV12-3/TRBV12-4 CASSTRLERYEQYF
TRBJ2-4 TRBV3-1 CASSPRQGGAKNIQYF
TRBJ2-1 TRBV12-3/TRBV12-4 CASRQDRGVINEQFF
TRBJ2-1 TRBV12-3/TRBV12-4 CASSLYLAGYYNEQFF
TRBJ2-3 TRBV20-1 CSAPRATTTDTQYF
TRBJ2-3 TRBV7-9 CASSLNNRDTQYF
TRBJ2-1 TRBV28 CALSGGPFSYNEQFF
TRBJ1-1 TRBV29-1 CSVARGDMNTEAFF
TRBJ2-2 TRBV20-1 CSARQGLTNTGELFF
TRBJ2-5 TRBV6-1 CASSEPTEYQETQYF